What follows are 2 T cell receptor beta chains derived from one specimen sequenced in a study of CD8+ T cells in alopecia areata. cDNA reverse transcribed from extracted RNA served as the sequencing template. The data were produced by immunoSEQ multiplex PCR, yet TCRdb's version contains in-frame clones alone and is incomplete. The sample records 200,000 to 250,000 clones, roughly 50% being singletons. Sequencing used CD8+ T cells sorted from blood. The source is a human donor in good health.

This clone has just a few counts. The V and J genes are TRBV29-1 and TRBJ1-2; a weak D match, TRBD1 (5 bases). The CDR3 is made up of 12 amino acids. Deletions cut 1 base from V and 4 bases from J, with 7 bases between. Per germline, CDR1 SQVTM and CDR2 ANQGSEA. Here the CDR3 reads CSVEGGLYGYTF. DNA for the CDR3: TGCAGCGTTGAAGGGGGACTCTATGGCTACACCTTC. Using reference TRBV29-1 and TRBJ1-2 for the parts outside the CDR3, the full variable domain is SAVISQKPSRDICQRGTSLTIQCQVDSQVTMMFWYRQQPGQSLTLIATANQGSEATYESGFVIDKFPISRPNLTFSTLTVSNMSPEDSSIYLCSVEGGLYGYTFGSGTRLTVV.

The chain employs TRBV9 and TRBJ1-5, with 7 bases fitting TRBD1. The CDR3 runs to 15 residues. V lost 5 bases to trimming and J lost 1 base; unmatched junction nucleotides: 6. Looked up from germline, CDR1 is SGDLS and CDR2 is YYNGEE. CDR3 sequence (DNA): TGTGCCAGCAGTGCAGGGGGAGGGAGCAATCAGCCCCAGCATTTT. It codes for CASSAGGGSNQPQHF.